This T cell receptor beta chain was recovered during a study of OX40 agonist ivuxolimab in advanced cancers. Sequencing was performed with immunoSEQ multiplex PCR; in TCRdb, only in-frame clones are kept and a portion is missing. The repertoire holds around 20,000 clones, with around three quarters as singletons. Autoimmune disease history or systemic immunosuppression excluded patients. The TCR originated in an adult with an advanced solid tumor such as melanoma, head and neck, liver or kidney cancer. This specimen was CD4+ or CD8+ T cells sorted from blood, taken in a trial of the OX40 agonist ivuxolimab.

CDR3: CSVGHGGGTEAFF. Here the CDR3 DNA reads TGCAGCGTCGGCCACGGGGGGGGGACTGAAGCTTTCTTT. The chain recombines TRBV29-1 with TRBJ1-1; tentative D call: TRBD1 (5 bases). This CDR3 contains 13 residues. V was pared by 6 bases and J by 5 bases, with 16 bases between. Germline CDR1 reads SQVTM; CDR2 reads ANQGSEA. The full variable domain, with the rest looked up from reference TRBV29-1 and TRBJ1-1, is SAVISQKPSRDICQRGTSLTIQCQVDSQVTMMFWYRQQPGQSLTLIATANQGSEATYESGFVIDKFPISRPNLTFSTLTVSNMSPEDSSIYLCSVGHGGGTEAFFGQGTRLTVV.